This T cell receptor (beta chain) was observed in a study of Graves' ophthalmopathy and Graves' hyperthyroidism. Among the hyperthyroidism patients, all were newly diagnosed, aged 18 to 65, with under 2 months' duration. Excluded: other autoimmune disease, uncontrolled infection, pregnancy or lactation. Germline V gene sequence: CDR1 LGHDT, CDR2 YNNKEL (reference sequence). V was pared by 1 base and J by 2 bases, with 14 bases between. The CDR3 sequence is 16 residues long. The authors amplified TCR beta CDR3 regions from RNA transcripts. An initial RT-PCR round employing HTBI primers preceded a second-round multiplex PCR. One entry per CDR3 protein results from TCRdb running MiXCR on the multiplex PCR reads. The sample has hundreds of thousands of distinct CDR3 sequences, under 25% seen once; the top ten hold roughly 3%.

The rearrangement links TRBV3-1 to TRBJ2-5; D ambiguous. The sequenced material came from peripheral blood. This sequence originates from a young woman with stable Graves' hyperthyroidism. The CDR3 here is CASSQVGSSGQETQYF. The CDR3 nucleotides are TGTGCCAGCAGCCAAGTCGGGTCTAGTGGTCAAGAGACCCAGTACTTC.